A selection of T cell receptor beta chains follows, all from one sample in a study of blood T cell repertoires in COVID-19. Only in-frame clones appear in the TCRdb table, and some are missing; sequencing was by immunoSEQ multiplex PCR. The sample includes 70,000 to 100,000 clones, roughly 84% of them seen just once. Source material: peripheral blood. The receptor set was obtained from a human donor in a cohort sampled during active COVID-19. CDR3s include the opening cysteine and the closing phenylalanine or tryptophan. The order of the fields is CDR3 DNA, CDR3 protein, V gene, D gene, J gene, clone size. The D gene is left open where the match is weak. Clone size appears in some rows only: once, few, many, or a class for an expanded clone.

TGTGCCAGCAGCGATGAGTGGTATGAGCAGTACTTC	CASSDEWYEQYF	TRBV2	-	TRBJ2-7	few
TGTGCCAGCAGTGAAGGTCCGCAGGGCTACGAGCAGTACTTC	CASSEGPQGYEQYF	TRBV6-1	-	TRBJ2-7	-
TGTGCCAGCAGCCAAGACGGGCTAGCGGGGGGCGAGCAGTACTTC	CASSQDGLAGGEQYF	TRBV3-1/TRBV3-2	TRBD2	TRBJ2-7	-
TGTGCCAGCAGCCAAGTTCTAGGGCAGGGTAGGGGTAATGAGCAGTTCTTC	CASSQVLGQGRGNEQFF	TRBV3-1/TRBV3-2	-	TRBJ2-1	-
TGTGCTAGTGTCTCAGAAGAGGGACTCCAAGAGACCCAGTACTTC	CASVSEEGLQETQYF	TRBV12-5	-	TRBJ2-5	-
TGTGCCAGCAGCCTCGGGTTACGAGAGACCCAGTACTTC	CASSLGLRETQYF	TRBV14	-	TRBJ2-5	-
TGCAGCGTTGCCCACGGACAGGGCCTAGAGACCCAGTACTTC	CSVAHGQGLETQYF	TRBV29-1	TRBD1	TRBJ2-5	-
TGTGCCAGCACCACAGGGGGGAAAGGCTACACCTTC	CASTTGGKGYTF	TRBV6-5	TRBD1	TRBJ1-2	-
TGTGCCAGTACTAATGGGGCCAGCATGCGGGAAAAACTGTTTTTT	CASTNGASMREKLFF	TRBV19	-	TRBJ1-4	-
TGTGCCACCAGTGATTCCCGAGTAGCGGGAGTTACAAATGAGCAGTTCTTC	CATSDSRVAGVTNEQFF	TRBV24-1	TRBD2	TRBJ2-1	-
TGTGCCACCAGTGATTGGGCGGGGGGGAGAAATGAGCAGTTCTTC	CATSDWAGGRNEQFF	TRBV24-1	TRBD2	TRBJ2-1	-
TGCAGCGTTGGACAACAGGGCTCAATCTATGGCTACACCTTC	CSVGQQGSIYGYTF	TRBV29-1	-	TRBJ1-2	-
TGTGCCAGCAGCTTAGCCAGCGGGGGTGGCTACAATGAGCAGTTCTTC	CASSLASGGGYNEQFF	TRBV7-2	TRBD2	TRBJ2-1	-
TGTGCCAGCAGCGGGTCCCGGGACAGGGGGCCGGCGATCTATGAGCAGTTCTTC	CASSGSRDRGPAIYEQFF	TRBV9	TRBD1	TRBJ2-1	-
TGTGCCAGCAGCCGCCGGGCGGGGGGTGCAGATACGCAGTATTTT	CASSRRAGGADTQYF	TRBV6-2/TRBV6-3	TRBD2	TRBJ2-3	once
TGCAGCGTTTTGACAGGGGTAGGGCCACCCCTCCACTTT	CSVLTGVGPPLHF	TRBV29-1	TRBD1	TRBJ1-6	-
TGTGCCAGCAGCCCCGGGACACTTTATGAGCAGTACTTC	CASSPGTLYEQYF	TRBV3-1/TRBV3-2	-	TRBJ2-7	-
TGTGCCAGTAGAATGAACACTGAAGCTTTCTTT	CASRMNTEAFF	TRBV28	-	TRBJ1-1	-
TGTGCCAGCAGTGAAGGGGGGACAGGGTGGGTCACTGAAGCTTTCTTT	CASSEGGTGWVTEAFF	TRBV6-1	TRBD1	TRBJ1-1	-
TGCGCCAGCAGCTCGGGGGACGTCAATCAGCCCCAGCATTTT	CASSSGDVNQPQHF	TRBV5-1	-	TRBJ1-5	-
TGCGCCAGCAGCTTGGGCCCACTAGCTCCCGGGGAGCTGTTTTTT	CASSLGPLAPGELFF	TRBV5-1	-	TRBJ2-2	-
TGCAGCGTTGCCGGACAGGGCTCCTACAATGAGCAGTTCTTC	CSVAGQGSYNEQFF	TRBV29-1	TRBD1	TRBJ2-1	-
TGTGCCATCAGTGGGGGACAATGGACTGAAGCTTTCTTT	CAISGGQWTEAFF	TRBV10-3	-	TRBJ1-1	-
TGTGCCAGCAGCTTAGAACGGACACCGACCTACCTCTACGAGCAGTACTTC	CASSLERTPTYLYEQYF	TRBV7-8	-	TRBJ2-7	-
TGTGCCAGCAGCGCCGGAGGGGCTGGAAACACCATATATTTT	CASSAGGAGNTIYF	TRBV6-5	-	TRBJ1-3	-
TGTGCCAGCAGGGAGCGAGGCACAGATACGCAGTATTTT	CASRERGTDTQYF	TRBV13	-	TRBJ2-3	-
TGCGCCAGCAGCCAACAAGAACTAGCGGCATCTCCCTACGAGCAGTACTTC	CASSQQELAASPYEQYF	TRBV4-1	TRBD2	TRBJ2-7	-
TGTGCCAGCAGTGACTCCGCCGGGACAGGGGGCACTCAGCCCCAGCATTTT	CASSDSAGTGGTQPQHF	TRBV28	TRBD1	TRBJ1-5	-
TGCGCCAGCAGCTTGTGGGGAGGGGGAGATGAAAAACTGTTTTTT	CASSLWGGGDEKLFF	TRBV5-1	-	TRBJ1-4	-
TGTGCCAGCAGTTTAACCTTTGGGACAGGGAAAGAGACCCAGTACTTC	CASSLTFGTGKETQYF	TRBV27	TRBD1	TRBJ2-5	-
TGTGCCAGCACCCCTACTCCCTCTGGAAACACCATATATTTT	CASTPTPSGNTIYF	TRBV9	-	TRBJ1-3	once
TGTGCCAGCAGTAGAGGGAGGAGCTCCTACAATGAGCAGTTCTTC	CASSRGRSSYNEQFF	TRBV6-5	-	TRBJ2-1	-
TGTGCCACCAGTGAGCAGGGCAATGAGCAGTTCTTC	CATSEQGNEQFF	TRBV24-1	-	TRBJ2-1	-
TGTGCCAGCCATGAGGGACTCGGCAATGAGCAGTTCTTC	CASHEGLGNEQFF	TRBV19	-	TRBJ2-1	-
TGTGCCAGCAGTTTAATCGCGACAAATGAAGCTTTCTTT	CASSLIATNEAFF	TRBV28	-	TRBJ1-1	-